The present T cell receptor (beta chain) was sequenced within a study of T-cell memory formation after mild COVID-19. This clonotype was seen only a few times. Its antigen remains unidentified. General study results and limits: Pre-infection memory already had some responding clones, implying cross-reactive memory joined.

The germline V gene has CDR1 SGHTA and CDR2 FQGNSA. The CDR3 consists of 16 residues. The V and J ends lost 1 base and 10 bases, in that order; junction bases with no gene match: 10. cDNA libraries for TCR alpha and TCR beta, carrying sample barcodes and UMIs, came from 5'RACE with constant-segment primers. TCRdb passed the 5' RACE reads through MiXCR, listing each CDR3 protein once. Altogether hundreds of thousands of distinct CDR3 sequences are present, approximately 25% being singletons, with the ten largest covering 12%. Input material: PBMCs or a T cell subset sorted from them (not recorded which). The J gene is TRBJ2-7, the V gene TRBV7-2; 13 bases line up with TRBD2. The origin of this receptor is an adult woman who had mild COVID-19 (a few samples of this study predate the infection). Cell type and time point are not known. The CDR3 sequence is CASSLEGTSGVAGQYF. CDR3 coding DNA: TGTGCCAGCAGCTTAGAGGGGACTAGCGGGGTGGCAGGACAGTACTTC.